Shown below are 24 T cell receptor beta chains from a single sample sequenced in a study of blood T cell repertoires in COVID-19. TCRdb keeps only in-frame clones here, not all; method: immunoSEQ multiplex PCR. This sample has 170,000 or so clones, with approximately 86% found just once. Sample: peripheral blood. The receptors derive from a middle-aged man with active or convalescent COVID-19.

The CDR3 coding sequence is TGTGCCAGCAGCCCGGACAGGGGGGGAGGAAACACCATATATTTT. Amino acids: CASSPDRGGGNTIYF. This sequence joins TRBV27 and TRBJ1-3; 10 nucleotides align to TRBD1. This CDR3 is 15 amino acids long. Germline CDR1 is MNHEY and CDR2 is SMNVEV (reference sequence). The ends lost 6 bases at V and 4 bases at J; junction bases unmatched: 6.

The chain uses TRBV7-9 and TRBJ2-7; perhaps TRBD2 as D (5 bases). The CDR3 loop spans 12 amino acids. CDR1 and CDR2 (germline): SEHNR, FQNEAQ (reference sequence). V was cut by 1 base and J by 5 bases, with 6 bases left in between. The CDR3 DNA is TGTGCCAGCAGCTTAGACGGGGACGAGCAGTACTTC. Its translation: CASSLDGDEQYF.

The chain carries TRBV20-1 and TRBJ1-1; D call uncertain. This CDR3 has 10 residues. From germline, CDR1 is DFQATT and CDR2 SNEGSKA (reference sequence). Trimming cost V 2 bases and J 8 bases, with 6 bases left between them. This CDR3 is CSARPREAFF. CDR3 DNA: TGCAGTGCTAGACCCAGAGAAGCTTTCTTT.

In regard to this clone: This may come from a read error, since a much larger clone is one base off. J is TRBJ1-1 and V is TRBV7-8; 7 bases are shared with TRBD1. The CDR3 spans 14 residues. CDR1 and CDR2 from the germline V gene are SGHVS and FQNEAQ. The ends lost 5 bases at V and 1 base at J; junction bases unmatched: 4. The CDR3 DNA reads TGTGCCAGCAGCCCCGGGACAGCGAACACTGAAGCTTTCTTT. Protein sequence: CASSPGTANTEAFF.

This clone was seen a few times. CDR3 sequence reads: CASSLRPSGVTYNEQFF. The CDR3 DNA reads as TGTGCCAGCAGCTTAAGGCCTAGCGGGGTTACCTACAATGAGCAGTTCTTC. V usage is TRBV7-2 and J usage is TRBJ2-1; 9 bases fit TRBD2. This CDR3 region has 17 residues. From germline, CDR1 is SGHTA and CDR2 FQGNSA. The V segment lost 2 bases and the J segment 2 bases; nucleotides outside the gene matches: 7.

The genes are TRBV5-5 and TRBJ1-2; weak D call: TRBD1 (6 bases). Germline loops: CDR1 SGHKS, CDR2 YYEKEE (reference sequence). Trimming took 1 base from V and 8 from J, leaving 12 bases between them. The CDR3 consists of 13 residues. CDR3 coding DNA: TGTGCCAGCAGCTTGCAGGGGAAGCGCGGCTACACCTTC. This codes for CASSLQGKRGYTF.

V usage is TRBV9 and J usage is TRBJ2-3; TRBD2 agrees at 11 bases. In germline, CDR1 is SGDLS, CDR2 YYNGEE. V dropped 4 bases and J dropped 5; count of bases not matched to a gene: 15. This CDR3 is built from 18 residues. The CDR3 sequence: CASSPRLAGGRYGDTQYF. The CDR3 DNA sequence: TGTGCCAGCAGCCCCAGATTAGCGGGGGGGCGTTATGGAGATACGCAGTATTTT.

The rearrangement joins TRBV9 to TRBJ2-2; 15 nucleotides match TRBD2. The ends lost 3 bases at V and 7 bases at J; junction bases unmatched: 7. CDR1 SGDLS and CDR2 YYNGEE come from the germline V gene. The CDR3 covers 17 residues. Here the CDR3 reads CASSGWTSGGAGGELFF. CDR3 DNA sequence: TGTGCCAGCAGCGGATGGACTAGCGGGGGGGCAGGCGGGGAGCTGTTTTTT.

This clone was seen a few times. The chain joins TRBV20-1 to TRBJ1-2; D not resolved. This CDR3 is 11 amino acids long. Germline V gives CDR1 DFQATT, CDR2 SNEGSKA (reference sequence). Between the trimmed V and J ends, which lost 7 bases and 0 bases, there was a span of 6 bases. Written as DNA, the CDR3 is TGCAGTGAGTCAGCTAACTATGGCTACACCTTC. Its translation: CSESANYGYTF.

The chain links TRBV19 to TRBJ1-5, with TRBD1 matching 7 bases. The CDR3 length is 14 residues. Trimming at V came to 7 bases and at J to 1 base, leaving 4 bases not matched to a gene. Germline assignment: CDR1 LNHDA and CDR2 SQIVND (reference sequence). The CDR3 nucleotides are TGTGCCAGTAAACTGGGACAGAGCAATCAGCCCCAGCATTTT. This codes for CASKLGQSNQPQHF.

This clone was counted a single time. The V gene is TRBV29-1, the J gene TRBJ2-5; 7 bases agree with TRBD1. The CDR3 extends over 15 amino acids. The V segment lost 6 bases and the J segment 5 bases; nucleotides outside the gene matches: 15. Germline V lookup: CDR1 SQVTM, CDR2 ANQGSEA. The CDR3 sequence is CSVHPSTGLGETQYF. The CDR3 region has the DNA TGCAGCGTGCACCCTTCGACAGGGCTCGGTGAGACCCAGTACTTC. The complete variable domain, with remaining parts taken from reference TRBV29-1 and TRBJ2-5, reads SAVISQKPSRDICQRGTSLTIQCQVDSQVTMMFWYRQQPGQSLTLIATANQGSEATYESGFVIDKFPISRPNLTFSTLTVSNMSPEDSSIYLCSVHPSTGLGETQYFGPGTRLLVL.

The CDR3 coding sequence is TGTGCCAGCAGCGAGGGCAGCCCCCCCCACGAGACCCAGTACTTC. As protein: CASSEGSPPHETQYF. This rearrangement joins TRBV7-6 to TRBJ2-5; a possible D gene is TRBD2 (5 bases). The CDR3 has 15 residues. V was pared by 5 bases and J by 5 bases, with 18 bases between. Germline CDR1 is SGHVS and CDR2 is FNYEAQ.

The J gene is TRBJ2-2, the V gene TRBV19, with a tentative D call TRBD1 (6 bases). The CDR3 consists of 12 residues. Trimming shortened V by 4 bases and J by 10 bases, and 10 bases separated the two germline ends. In germline, CDR1 is LNHDA, CDR2 SQIVND (reference sequence). CDR3 protein: CASSNRVVELFF. The CDR3 coding sequence is TGTGCCAGTAGTAACAGGGTTGTGGAGCTGTTTTTT.

The chain couples TRBV7-2 to TRBJ1-5; maybe TRBD1 (5 bases). Germline values: CDR1 SGHTA, CDR2 FQGNSA. V gave up 2 bases and J gave up 2 bases, with 7 bases separating them. The CDR3 has 14 amino acids. CDR3 bases: TGTGCCAGCAGCTTAAGCAGGGGCAATCAGCCCCAGCATTTT. Its translation is CASSLSRGNQPQHF.

The rearrangement uses TRBV10-2 and TRBJ1-1; no clear D gene. The CDR3 is 13 amino acids. V was trimmed by 5 bases and J by 1 base, leaving 8 bases between them. Germline-derived CDR1 and CDR2 are WSHSY and SAAADI. The CDR3 nucleotides are TGCGCCAGCAGTCTCGGGAGGAACACTGAAGCTTTCTTT. It codes for CASSLGRNTEAFF.

This chain connects TRBV3-1 (or the pseudogene TRBV3-2) to TRBJ2-1, with 11 bases identical to TRBD1. CDR3 length: 15 amino acids. The ends lost 5 bases at V and 6 bases at J; junction bases unmatched: 6. The V gene's germline CDR1 is LGHDT and CDR2 YNNKEL (reference sequence). The CDR3 region is CASSFGQGARNEQFF. In DNA, the CDR3 is TGTGCCAGCAGCTTCGGACAGGGGGCGCGCAATGAGCAGTTCTTC.

CDR3 residues: CASSLAQGAGGYTF. CDR3 sequence (DNA): TGTGCCAGCAGCTTGGCACAGGGGGCAGGTGGCTACACCTTC. The chain links TRBV5-6 to TRBJ1-2; 9 bases line up with TRBD1. J was trimmed by 7 bases and V by 0 bases; bases with no gene match: 4. CDR3 length: 14 residues. Germline V gives CDR1 SGHDT, CDR2 YYEEEE.

The J gene is TRBJ2-6, the V gene TRBV20-1; 7 bases are a match to TRBD1. V shed 3 bases, J shed 0 bases, and the junction held 8 bases outside the gene matches. From germline, CDR1 is DFQATT and CDR2 SNEGSKA (reference sequence). The CDR3 is made up of 17 amino acids. Here the CDR3 reads CSASGVTGTSGANVLTF. For the CDR3, the DNA is TGCAGTGCTAGTGGGGTGACAGGGACCTCTGGGGCCAACGTCCTGACTTTC.

V is TRBV30 and J is TRBJ2-1; 8 bases line up with TRBD2. CDR3 size: 14 residues. CDR1 and CDR2 (germline): GTSNPN, SVGIG (reference sequence). J gave up 10 bases and V 4 bases, and 12 bases lay outside the gene matches. CDR3 nucleotide sequence: TGTGCCTGGAACAGGCTCGGGGGGGTTGTGGAGCAGTTCTTC. This sequence encodes CAWNRLGGVVEQFF.

V and J are TRBV6-4 and TRBJ1-1, with 10 bases identical to TRBD1. J was trimmed by 4 bases and V by 8 bases; bases with no gene match: 7. CDR3 size: 14 residues. CDR1 and CDR2 (germline): MRHNA, SNTAGT. The chain's CDR3 is CASAPGQGSTEAFF. DNA of the CDR3: TGTGCCAGCGCCCCGGGACAGGGGAGCACTGAAGCTTTCTTT.

The J gene is TRBJ1-3, the V gene TRBV4-1; D unclear. Germline CDR1 MGHRA, CDR2 YSYEKL. V lost 2 bases and J 7 bases, leaving 15 bases between the germline ends. The CDR3 is made up of 15 amino acids. The CDR3 is CASSQLYGRGNTIYF. CDR3 in DNA: TGCGCCAGCAGCCAACTATACGGACGAGGGAACACCATATATTTT.

V and J are TRBV18 and TRBJ1-2; possible D gene TRBD1, 5 bases. The germline V and J ends were trimmed by 2 bases and 7 bases, with 14 bases remaining between them. This CDR3 has 14 amino acids. Germline-derived CDR1 and CDR2 are KGHSH and LQKENI. The CDR3 nucleotides are TGTGCCAGCTCACCAGTTAAACAGGACGTTGGCTACACCTTC. This encodes CASSPVKQDVGYTF.

The chain is built from TRBV6-2 or TRBV6-3 and TRBJ2-7, with 9 positions matching TRBD2. Per germline, CDR1 MNHEY and CDR2 SVGEGT. The CDR3 has 15 residues. J was trimmed by 0 bases and V by 2 bases; bases with no gene match: 2. DNA for the CDR3: TGTGCCAGCAGTTACGAGCGGGGGGCCTCCTACGAGCAGTACTTC. Translated, it gives CASSYERGASYEQYF.

The chain is built from TRBV10-1 and TRBJ2-2, with TRBD2 as a possible D gene (5 bases). CDR1 and CDR2 (germline): WNHNN, SYGVQD (reference sequence). This CDR3 is 14 amino acids long. Trimming took off 0 bases at V and 7 bases at J, with 9 bases between the two ends. The CDR3: CASSESRTDGELFF. As DNA, the CDR3 is TGCGCCAGCAGTGAGTCCAGGACTGACGGGGAGCTGTTTTTT.